These T cell receptor beta chains were read from a single sample in a study of human T cells and chemical hapten exposure. Via MiXCR, TCRdb re-called the RACE reads, giving one row per CDR3 protein. The table shows approximately 71,000 distinct CDR3 sequences, with 11% occurring only once. Specimen: whole blood, collected in connection with sensitization to the hapten diphenylcyclopropenone (DPC). All receptors derive from a woman between 50 and 59 years old with alopecia areata. Some clones in this sample may be carry-over from other donors' samples. The CDR3 runs from the conserved cysteine through the conserved F or W. The D gene is left open where the match is weak. Expanded clones get a size class; other rows say once, few or many, or leave the size out.

j_gene | v_gene | d_gene | abundance | CDR3nt | CDR3aa
TRBJ2-3 | TRBV29-1 | . | many | TGCAGCGTTGAAGGTGGGCTCGCAGATACGCAGTATTTT | CSVEGGLADTQYF
TRBJ2-5 | TRBV27 | TRBD2 | many | TGTGCCAATCCAGCGGGAGGGAAAGAGACCCAGTACTTC | CANPAGGKETQYF
TRBJ2-1 | TRBV29-1 | . | . | TGCAGCGTTTTAAGGGGCTCCTACAATGAGCAGTTCTTC | CSVLRGSYNEQFF
TRBJ2-7 | TRBV28 | . | . | TGTGCCAGCAGTTCACACTCCTACGAGCAGTACTTC | CASSSHSYEQYF
TRBJ2-4 | TRBV28 | TRBD1 | many | TGTGCCAGTACCTGGGCAGGGGGAGCCAAAAACATTCAGTACTTC | CASTWAGGAKNIQYF
TRBJ2-5 | TRBV5-4 | TRBD1 | . | TGTGCCAGCACCGACAGGGGAATGTCAGAGACCCAGTACTTC | CASTDRGMSETQYF
TRBJ1-1 | TRBV4-2 | TRBD1 | few | TGTGCCAGCAGCCAATGGCCTGAAGGGACAGGGGGCGCCGAAGCTTTCTTT | CASSQWPEGTGGAEAFF
TRBJ1-4 | TRBV5-1 | . | medium-sized | TGCGCCAGCAGCTTGGGGGGCCGGACGTCGGGAAATGAAAAACTGTTTTTT | CASSLGGRTSGNEKLFF
TRBJ2-3 | TRBV20-1 | . | many | TGCAGTGCTAGCGCGGGATCGGTACCCACAGATACGCAGTATTTT | CSASAGSVPTDTQYF
TRBJ1-5 | TRBV28 | . | many | TGTGCCAGCAGGGAGAACAATCAGCCCCAGCATTTT | CASRENNQPQHF
TRBJ2-1 | TRBV6-4 | . | many | TGTGCCAGCAGTGCCGGGGGCGCCGGCTCCTACAATGAGCAGTTCTTC | CASSAGGAGSYNEQFF
TRBJ1-4 | TRBV7-2 | TRBD1 | many | TGTGCCAGCAGTCGACAGGGGGGTGAAAAACTGTTTTTT | CASSRQGGEKLFF
TRBJ2-7 | TRBV29-1 | . | many | TGCAGCGCCCAAGTTTCGCGGACCTACGAGCAGTACTTC | CSAQVSRTYEQYF
TRBJ1-6 | TRBV6-5 | . | many | TGTGCCAGCAGGAAGGTGACAATGGATTCACCCCTCCACTTT | CASRKVTMDSPLHF
TRBJ1-5 | TRBV12-3/TRBV12-4 | . | few | TGTGCCAGCAGTTCCTTCCTTAATCAGCCCCGGCATTTT | CASSSFLNQPRHF
TRBJ2-1 | TRBV2 | . | . | TGTGCCAGCAGTACCAACCTCCGAAGCTCCTACAATGAGCAGTTCTTC | CASSTNLRSSYNEQFF
TRBJ1-3 | TRBV29-1 | . | many | TGCAGCGTCAGACTTGCCTACTCTGGAAACACCATATATTTT | CSVRLAYSGNTIYF
TRBJ2-5 | TRBV9 | TRBD2 | . | TGTGCCAGCAGCGCTGGGACTAGCGGGGAAGAGACCCAGTACTTC | CASSAGTSGEETQYF
TRBJ2-7 | TRBV5-1 | . | few | TGCGCCAGCAGCTTGGACGGACACTCCTACGAGCAGTACTTC | CASSLDGHSYEQYF
TRBJ1-5 | TRBV10-2 | . | few | TGCGCCAGCAGTGATCACGGAGGAAATTACCGGGGCGGTCAGCCCCAGCATTTT | CASSDHGGNYRGGQPQHF
TRBJ2-7 | TRBV28 | . | few | TGTGCCAGCAGTTTAATCTACGAGCAGTACTTC | CASSLIYEQYF
TRBJ1-2 | TRBV7-9 | TRBD1 | many | TGTGCCAGCAGCTTTTACAGGGGGGACGGCTACACCTTC | CASSFYRGDGYTF